These 17 T cell receptor beta chains were sequenced from one sample in a study of cytomegalovirus exposure and HLA in healthy donors (dated by TCRdb to about 2017). Library preparation was by the immunoSEQ multiplex PCR assay. A mixture of 60 forward primers for TCR Vbeta segments and 13 reverse primers for TCR Jbeta segments was used in the multiplex PCR. The source is immuneACCESS, and TCRdb retained only in-frame sequences with V and J called. Part of the clones is not carried over; for the studies checked, unresolved V genes explain less than half of this, and the remainder is unexplained. In this sample the table shows roughly 60,000 clones, approximately 63% of which occur a single time. The ten largest account for less than 20% of the sample. Sequences were obtained from PBMCs. The source is a woman in her sixties or seventies in good health and CMV-seropositive.

This clone occurred once. The rearrangement uses TRBV7-2 and TRBJ2-7; TRBD2 matches at 8 bases. Germline loops: CDR1 SGHTA, CDR2 FQGNSA. The CDR3 spans 14 residues. V lost 4 bases and J lost 3; bases outside the gene matches: 5. DNA for the CDR3: TGTGCCAGCAGCTCCACGGGGGGGAACTACGAGCAGTACTTC. This encodes CASSSTGGNYEQYF.

The rearrangement uses TRBV5-1 and TRBJ2-3, with 9 bases aligning to TRBD2. V lost 0 bases, J lost 5 bases, and 10 bases stayed unmatched. The V gene's germline CDR1 is SGHRS and CDR2 YFSETQ. The CDR3 extends over 17 amino acids. For the CDR3, the DNA is TGCGCCAGCAGCTTGGCCGGGGGTAGCGGGGGAGGAGATACGCAGTATTTT. Encoded protein: CASSLAGGSGGGDTQYF.

As regards this clone: A junction boundary mismatches the germline segment, possibly from a read error. The chain carries TRBV7-9 and TRBJ1-1; perhaps TRBD1 as D (6 bases). The CDR3 has 17 residues. CDR1 and CDR2 (germline): SEHNR, FQNEAQ (reference sequence). In DNA, the CDR3 is TGTTCCAGCAGCTACCCACCCGGGGGGGGGCCGGGCACTGAAGCTTTCTTT. It codes for CSSSYPPGGGPGTEAFF.

This chain uses TRBV6-5 with TRBJ1-2; TRBD1 might be the D (5 bases). The length of the CDR3 is 15 residues. The V end lost 0 bases, the J end lost 2 bases, and 10 bases lay between the germline ends. The germline V gene has CDR1 MNHEY and CDR2 SVGAGI. The CDR3 sequence is CASSYSRGLNYGYTF. The CDR3 DNA is TGTGCCAGCAGTTACTCCCGGGGGTTGAACTATGGCTACACCTTC.

The chain uses TRBV25-1 and TRBJ2-7; possibly TRBD1 for D (5 bases). Germline V gene data show CDR1 as MGHDK and CDR2 as SYGVNS. The CDR3 is 15 amino acids. The ends were cut back, 0 bases at V and 2 bases at J, with 11 bases in the middle. CDR3 sequence (DNA): TGTGCCAGCAGTGAATATTCCAGGGATGCCTACGAGCAGTACTTC. Translated, it gives CASSEYSRDAYEQYF.

The rearrangement joins TRBV5-5 to TRBJ1-3, with D unresolved. The CDR3 extends over 16 amino acids. V was trimmed by 6 bases and J by 2 bases, leaving 18 bases between them. The germline V gene has CDR1 SGHKS and CDR2 YYEKEE (reference sequence). The CDR3 nucleotides read TGTGCCAGCAACACGATCGGGAGTTTGGCTGGAAACACCATATATTTT. It encodes CASNTIGSLAGNTIYF.

The chain joins TRBV12-5 to TRBJ1-5; 8 bases map to TRBD1. The length of the CDR3 is 14 residues. The V and J ends lost 1 base and 7 bases, in that order; junction bases with no gene match: 3. Germline lookup yields CDR1 LGHNT and CDR2 FRNRAP. The CDR3 is CASGLGTGPQPQHF. CDR3 coding DNA: TGTGCTAGTGGTTTGGGGACAGGGCCCCAGCCCCAGCATTTT.

The chain combines TRBV7-7 with TRBJ1-1, with D hard to call. The length of the CDR3 is 14 residues. V lost 10 bases to trimming and J lost 6 bases, with 21 bases between them. Germline V gene data show CDR1 as SSHAT and CDR2 as FNYEAQ (reference sequence). Here the CDR3 reads CAKLPPPYCPEAFF. The CDR3 DNA sequence: TGTGCCAAACTTCCCCCACCGTACTGTCCTGAAGCTTTCTTT.

This clone was found a few times. This chain uses TRBV7-9 with TRBJ1-2; tentatively, D is TRBD1 (5 bases). Germline-derived CDR1 and CDR2 are SEHNR and FQNEAQ (reference sequence). The CDR3 has 14 residues. The V end lost 2 bases, the J end lost 5 bases, and 12 bases lay between the germline ends. The CDR3 DNA is TGTGCCAGCAGCTTAATAGGGGCAAATTATGGCTACACCTTC. Amino acid sequence: CASSLIGANYGYTF.

The chain recombines TRBV6-5 with TRBJ1-6; 8 nucleotides agree with TRBD1. V was pared by 5 bases and J by 5 bases, with 2 bases of the junction left unmatched. Germline V CDR1 and CDR2: MNHEY, SVGAGI. This CDR3 has 14 amino acids. This CDR3 is CASSRDRHNSPLHF. CDR3 DNA: TGTGCCAGCAGTCGGGACAGGCATAATTCACCCCTCCACTTT.

This chain uses TRBV9 with TRBJ2-2; D possibly corresponds to TRBD2 (5 bases). The germline V and J ends were trimmed by 1 base and 6 bases, with 10 bases remaining between them. Germline V lookup: CDR1 SGDLS, CDR2 YYNGEE. The CDR3 length is 14 residues. The CDR3 sequence: CASSVLELAGELFF. CDR3 sequence (DNA): TGTGCCAGCAGCGTATTAGAACTAGCCGGGGAGCTGTTTTTT.

V gene TRBV5-1 combines with J gene TRBJ1-1, with no clear D. The V gene lost 2 bases and the J gene lost 2 bases, with 10 bases spanning the gap. In germline, CDR1 is SGHRS, CDR2 YFSETQ. CDR3 size: 14 residues. As DNA, the CDR3 is TGCGCCAGCAGCTTAAGCGTTAGTAACACTGAAGCTTTCTTT. Its translation: CASSLSVSNTEAFF.

This sequence joins TRBV9 and TRBJ1-6, with 12 bases that match TRBD1. The CDR3 covers 16 residues. Trimming cost V 2 bases and J 6 bases; bases outside gene matches: 3. Germline V CDR1 and CDR2: SGDLS, YYNGEE. The CDR3 region is CASSVGQGASNSPLHF. CDR3 nucleotide sequence: TGTGCCAGCAGCGTGGGACAGGGGGCGAGTAATTCACCCCTCCACTTT.

V gene TRBV18 combines with J gene TRBJ2-2; 7 bases match TRBD1. This CDR3 contains 16 residues. The germline V gene has CDR1 KGHSH and CDR2 LQKENI. With 0 bases clipped from V and 5 bases from J, the junction kept 6 bases outside the gene matches. DNA of the CDR3: TGTGCCAGCTCACCACCGGCGACAGGGAGAACCGGGGAGCTGTTTTTT. Protein product: CASSPPATGRTGELFF.

Points on this clone: A far larger clone is only one base removed, so a read error is likely. The chain couples TRBV13 to TRBJ2-7, with TRBD2 matching 15 bases. Germline loops: CDR1 PRHDT, CDR2 FYEKMQ (reference sequence). V dropped 1 base and J dropped 4; count of bases not matched to a gene: 2. The CDR3 covers 16 residues. CDR3 sequence: CASSLVGLAGGYEQYF. The CDR3 nucleotides are TGTGCCAGCAGCTTAGTGGGACTAGCGGGGGGATACGAGCAGTACTTC.

This clone was found a few times. The CDR3 DNA is TGTGCCAGCAGTACAGGGTCCAACTATGGCTACACCTTC. Its protein product is CASSTGSNYGYTF. The J gene is TRBJ1-2, the V gene TRBV2, with TRBD1 as a possible D gene (6 bases). Germline V CDR1 and CDR2: SNHLY, FYNNEI. With 5 bases removed from V and 2 bases from J, the gap between germline ends came to 9 bases. The CDR3 runs to 13 residues.

The V gene is TRBV30, the J gene TRBJ1-4; D possibly corresponds to TRBD1 (6 bases). The CDR3 is 12 residues long. Germline V lookup: CDR1 GTSNPN, CDR2 SVGIG (reference sequence). Between the trimmed V and J ends, which lost 1 base and 8 bases, there was a span of 8 bases. Here the CDR3 reads CAWSGTEEKLFF. In DNA form, the CDR3 reads TGTGCCTGGAGTGGGACAGAAGAAAAACTGTTTTTT. Supplemented by reference TRBV30 and TRBJ1-4, the full variable domain reads SQTIHQWPATLVQPVGSPLSLECTVEGTSNPNLYWYRQAAGRGLQLLFYSVGIGQISSEVPQNLSASRPQDRQFILSSKKLLLSDSGFYLCAWSGTEEKLFFGSGTQLSVL.